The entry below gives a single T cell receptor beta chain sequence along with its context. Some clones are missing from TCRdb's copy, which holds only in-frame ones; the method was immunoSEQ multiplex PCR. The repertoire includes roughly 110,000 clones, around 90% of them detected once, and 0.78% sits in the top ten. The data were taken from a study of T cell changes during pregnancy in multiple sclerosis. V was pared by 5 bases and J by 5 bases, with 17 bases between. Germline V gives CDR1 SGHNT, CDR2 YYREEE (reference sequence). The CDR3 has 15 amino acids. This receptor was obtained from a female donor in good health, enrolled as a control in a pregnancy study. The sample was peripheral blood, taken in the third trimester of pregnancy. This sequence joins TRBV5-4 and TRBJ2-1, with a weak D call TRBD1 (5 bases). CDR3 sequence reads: CASRRYQGTNNEQFF. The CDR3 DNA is TGTGCCAGCAGGCGATACCAGGGTACCAACAATGAGCAGTTCTTC. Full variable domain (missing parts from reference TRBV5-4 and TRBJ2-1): ETGVTQSPTHLIKTRGQQVTLRCSSQSGHNTVSWYQQALGQGPQFIFQYYREEENGRGNFPPRFSGLQFPNYSSELNVNALELDDSALYLCASRRYQGTNNEQFFGPGTRLTVL.